The following is a TCR beta chain sequence with its context. Sequencing used immunoSEQ multiplex PCR; TCRdb keeps in-frame clones, though not all of them. The top ten hold 3% to 4.5% of the sample, which has about 120,000 clones, 70% to 80% seen once. This CDR3 is built from 12 residues. Germline values: CDR1 MDHEN, CDR2 SYDVKM. Trimming took 8 bases from V and 6 from J; bases not matched to a gene: 2. These data originate in a study of blood T cell repertoires in COVID-19. Study-level background: The United States, Italy and Spain provided the acute and convalescent COVID-19 samples. In each case, the material was cDNA or gDNA derived from T cells, B-cell-depleted T cells, or PBMCs.

This clonotype was obtained from an elderly woman with acute or convalescent COVID-19. The chain uses TRBV28 and TRBJ2-7; 12 nucleotides line up with TRBD1. The source material was peripheral blood. As DNA, the CDR3 is TGTGCCAGCGGGGACAGGGGGCTCGAGCAGTACTTC. It translates to CASGDRGLEQYF.